The next 26 T cell receptor beta chains were all read from a single sample in a study of identical twins. TCRdb passed the 5' RACE reads through MiXCR, listing each CDR3 protein once. This sample has 1.5 million to 2 million distinct CDR3 sequences, with around a third found just once. Sequenced sample: cord blood. These receptors were collected from a newborn girl in good health.

This clonotype was found many times. The chain has TRBV4-2 and TRBJ2-3, with 13 bases lining up with TRBD2. Germline V gene lookup returns CDR1 LGHNA and CDR2 YNFKEQ. V shed 0 bases, J shed 5 bases, and the junction held 11 bases outside the gene matches. CDR3 size: 19 residues. CDR3 sequence reads: CASSQEVTSGGAELDTQYF. The CDR3 DNA follows: TGTGCCAGCAGCCAAGAGGTCACTAGCGGGGGGGCAGAGTTAGATACGCAGTATTTT.

V gene TRBV24-1 combines with J gene TRBJ2-5; 7 bases are shared with TRBD1. Germline CDR1 is KGHDR and CDR2 is SFDVKD. This CDR3 contains 12 residues. The J segment lost 11 bases and the V segment lost 4 bases, leaving 6 bases of the junction unmatched. The CDR3 DNA is TGTGCCACCAGTGAAGGGGGCAATGAGCAGTACTTC. This sequence encodes CATSEGGNEQYF.

This sequence joins TRBV20-1 and TRBJ2-7; TRBD1 aligns across 9 bases. The CDR3 contains 13 residues. Losses at the gene ends were 3 bases for V and 3 bases for J; bases not matched to a gene: 3. Germline assignment: CDR1 DFQATT and CDR2 SNEGSKA (reference sequence). The CDR3 DNA follows: TGCAGTGCTAGTGACAGGGGGGTCTACGAGCAGTACTTC. Its translation: CSASDRGVYEQYF.

A few counts support this clonotype. The rearrangement uses TRBV28 and TRBJ2-7, with 8 bases lining up with TRBD2. Trimming removed 1 base from V and 4 bases from J; junction bases left unmatched: 12. The CDR3 has 17 amino acids. Germline lookup yields CDR1 MDHEN and CDR2 SYDVKM. CDR3 nucleotides: TGTGCCAGCAGTTTATACCGTCGACTAGCGCCACAGTACGAGCAGTACTTC. This gives the protein CASSLYRRLAPQYEQYF.

J is TRBJ2-3 and V is TRBV5-1; 7 bases are a match to TRBD1. Germline assignment: CDR1 SGHRS and CDR2 YFSETQ. The CDR3 has 15 residues. Trimming at V came to 2 bases and at J to 2 bases, leaving 5 bases not matched to a gene. The CDR3 nucleotides are TGCGCCAGCAGCTTAATGGACAGGCACACAGATACGCAGTATTTT. It is translated as CASSLMDRHTDTQYF.

The table lists this clonotype with a few counts. The chain couples TRBV24-1 to TRBJ1-5; D may be TRBD1 (5 bases). Germline lookup yields CDR1 KGHDR and CDR2 SFDVKD. The V end was cut by 12 bases, the J end by 4 bases, with 21 bases between. This CDR3 region has 15 residues. Here the CDR3 DNA reads TGTGCCGCCTGGACCCGGGCCGAGGGGAATCAGCCCCAGCATTTT. Translating it yields CAAWTRAEGNQPQHF.

This clonotype appeared a few times. J is TRBJ2-7 and V is TRBV18; TRBD2 is a possible D gene (6 bases). CDR1 and CDR2 (germline): KGHSH, LQKENI. V was cut by 5 bases and J by 0 bases, with 26 bases left in between. The CDR3 has 19 amino acids. The chain's CDR3 is CASSSSSGTGAPYSYEQYF. CDR3 coding DNA: TGTGCCAGCTCATCATCTTCCGGGACGGGAGCCCCCTACTCCTACGAGCAGTACTTC.

Only a few counts were recorded for this clonotype. The CDR3: CASSFWTSGFTYEQYF. The DNA for the CDR3 is TGTGCCAGCAGCTTTTGGACTAGCGGGTTTACCTACGAGCAGTACTTC. The rearrangement uses TRBV7-9 and TRBJ2-4; 11 nucleotides line up with TRBD2. The J call could be wrong; TRBJ2-7 is a better fit for the DNA end. This CDR3 region has 16 residues. Germline V lookup: CDR1 SEHNR, CDR2 FQNEAQ (reference sequence).

This clonotype has only a few counts. This sequence joins TRBV4-1 and TRBJ2-1, with D possibly TRBD2 on 5 matching bases. From germline, CDR1 is MGHRA and CDR2 YSYEKL. V shed 1 base and J shed 9 bases, with 22 bases lying between them. CDR3 length: 17 residues. CDR3 amino acids: CASSQGLLVTSRGEQFF. As DNA, the CDR3 is TGCGCCAGCAGCCAAGGACTACTAGTTACCTCTCGGGGTGAGCAGTTCTTC.

V and J are TRBV7-2 and TRBJ2-1; 14 bases fit TRBD2. The J call may be in error: the DNA end matches TRBJ2-7 better. CDR3 size: 20 residues. Germline values: CDR1 SGHTA, CDR2 FQGNSA. The CDR3 here is CASSFPRTSGRSSSYNEQYF. For the CDR3, the DNA is TGTGCCAGCAGCTTCCCCAGGACTAGCGGGAGGTCGAGCTCCTACAATGAGCAGTACTTC.

Many counts were recorded for this clonotype. The chain has TRBV18 and TRBJ2-7; D is perhaps TRBD1 or TRBD2 (5 bases each). In germline, CDR1 is KGHSH, CDR2 LQKENI. V lost 5 bases, J lost 6 bases, and 23 bases lay in between. The CDR3 length is 16 residues. In DNA form, the CDR3 reads TGTGCCAGCTCAAAAGCCTCACCGGGACGGAATACCGAGCAGTACTTC. Protein: CASSKASPGRNTEQYF. The entire variable domain, with the rest obtained from reference TRBV18 and TRBJ2-7, is as follows: NAGVMQNPRHLVRRRGQEARLRCSPMKGHSHVYWYRQLPEEGLKFMVYLQKENIIDESGMPKERFSAEFPKEGPSILRIQQVVRGDSAAYFCASSKASPGRNTEQYFGPGTRLTVT.

This clonotype was recorded a few times. This chain connects TRBV5-1 to TRBJ2-3; 11 bases map to TRBD2. The CDR3 spans 16 residues. Unmatched junction bases numbered 6, after V lost 3 bases and J lost 3 bases. Germline V gene sequence: CDR1 SGHRS, CDR2 YFSETQ. CDR3: CASSSYSSGRTDTQYF. The DNA for the CDR3 is TGCGCCAGCAGCTCATACTCTAGCGGGAGGACAGATACGCAGTATTTT.

This clonotype was seen repeatedly, ten times or more. V is TRBV20-1 and J is TRBJ2-7; TRBD2 matches 10 bases. Germline loops: CDR1 DFQATT, CDR2 SNEGSKA (reference sequence). Trimming cost V 6 bases and J 3 bases; bases outside gene matches: 14. CDR3 length: 16 residues. CDR3 sequence (DNA): TGCAGTGCCCAGAACCTTCGGACTAGCGGATACTACGAGCAGTACTTC. It is translated as CSAQNLRTSGYYEQYF.

This clonotype was counted between two and nine times. The chain recombines TRBV20-1 with TRBJ2-1, with 9 bases aligning to TRBD2. The CDR3 has 20 amino acids. Trimming cost V 6 bases and J 0 bases; bases outside gene matches: 21. Germline CDR1 is DFQATT and CDR2 is SNEGSKA (reference sequence). For the CDR3, the DNA is TGCAGTGCCACCCGCGCGGGAGGGCCCTCTTTGGTGAGCTCCTACAATGAGCAGTTCTTC. Amino acid sequence: CSATRAGGPSLVSSYNEQFF.

This clonotype was picked up a small number of times. This chain uses TRBV20-1 with TRBJ2-1, with D maybe TRBD2 (6 bases). CDR3 length equals 13 residues. With 2 bases removed from V and 3 bases from J, the gap between germline ends came to 8 bases. Germline CDR1 reads DFQATT; CDR2 reads SNEGSKA (reference sequence). Here the CDR3 DNA reads TGCAGTGCTAGAAGGGAGGTCTACAATGAGCAGTTCTTC. Encoded protein: CSARREVYNEQFF.

In DNA, the CDR3 is TGTGCCAGCAGCGTAGCGGGGCCCACGGGCACCGGGGAGCTGTTTTTT. Translating gives CASSVAGPTGTGELFF. The rearrangement joins TRBV9 to TRBJ2-2; D is tentatively TRBD1 or TRBD2 (5 bases each). The V end was cut by 0 bases, the J end by 4 bases, with 13 bases between. The CDR3 totals 16 residues. Germline V gene lookup returns CDR1 SGDLS and CDR2 YYNGEE.

This clonotype was recorded a few times. The chain employs TRBV6-6 and TRBJ2-3; TRBD2 is a possible D gene (6 bases). Germline V gene lookup returns CDR1 MNHNY and CDR2 SVGAGI (reference sequence). This CDR3 spans 15 amino acids. Deletions cut 2 bases from V and 3 bases from J, with 12 bases between. The CDR3 sequence is CASSYGRDTTDTQYF. The CDR3, as DNA: TGTGCCAGCAGTTACGGGCGGGATACGACAGATACGCAGTATTTT.

This clonotype was counted a few times. The chain is built from TRBV5-1 and TRBJ2-1, with a possible D match to TRBD1 (6 bases). In germline, CDR1 is SGHRS, CDR2 YFSETQ. V was shortened by 1 base and J by 2 bases, with 10 bases between the two germline ends. The CDR3 spans 15 residues. The CDR3 sequence: CASSLSQGTYNEQFF. CDR3 nucleotides: TGCGCCAGCAGCTTGAGCCAGGGGACCTACAATGAGCAGTTCTTC.

The chain joins TRBV7-9 to TRBJ1-2; D is undetermined. With 11 bases removed from V and 2 bases from J, the gap between germline ends came to 9 bases. The CDR3 spans 11 residues. The germline V gene has CDR1 SEHNR and CDR2 FQNEAQ (reference sequence). The CDR3: CAGDLNYGYTF. CDR3 DNA sequence: TGTGCCGGCGACCTGAACTATGGCTACACCTTC.

This clonotype was seen many times. The chain couples TRBV12-3 or TRBV12-4 to TRBJ1-6; D gene ambiguous. The CDR3 runs 11 residues. V lost 3 bases and J 10 bases, leaving 4 bases between the germline ends. CDR3 sequence reads: CASSFGSPLHF. CDR3 DNA: TGTGCCAGCAGTTTTGGATCACCCCTCCACTTT.

This clonotype appeared a few times. The chain carries TRBV20-1 and TRBJ2-5, with 7 positions matching TRBD2. CDR3 length: 16 residues. Losses at the gene ends were 2 bases for V and 2 bases for J; bases not matched to a gene: 11. In germline, CDR1 is DFQATT, CDR2 SNEGSKA (reference sequence). The CDR3 DNA follows: TGCAGTGCTAGACCCGATTTGAGGGAGGGGCAAGAGACCCAGTACTTC. This gives the protein CSARPDLREGQETQYF.

This clonotype was counted only a few times. The chain carries TRBV7-9 and TRBJ1-2; 8 bases align to TRBD1. CDR1 SEHNR and CDR2 FQNEAQ come from the germline V gene (reference sequence). V was clipped by 5 bases and J by 11 bases; unmatched bases: 10. The CDR3 length is 13 residues. CDR3 nucleotides: TGTGCCAGCAGCGATCAGGACAGGGAGGGATACACCTTC. It codes for CASSDQDREGYTF.

The chain has TRBV7-2 and TRBJ2-3; 9 positions match TRBD1. The trim removed 5 bases at V and 5 bases at J, leaving 5 bases unmatched. Germline CDR1 reads SGHTA; CDR2 reads FQGNSA. The CDR3 runs to 14 residues. CDR3 residues: CASSTRTGEDTQYF. The CDR3 DNA reads as TGTGCCAGCAGCACACGGACAGGGGAAGATACGCAGTATTTT.

CDR3 sequence reads: CSVVSSGQETQYF. The CDR3, as DNA: TGCAGCGTTGTATCAAGCGGACAAGAGACCCAGTACTTC. The genes are TRBV29-1 and TRBJ2-5; D is perhaps TRBD2 (5 bases). V was cut by 4 bases and J by 2 bases, with 11 bases left in between. The germline gives CDR1 SQVTM, CDR2 ANQGSEA. The CDR3 contains 13 residues.

The chain couples TRBV6-1 to TRBJ2-4; TRBD2 is a possible D gene (6 bases). TRBJ2-7 explains the end of the DNA better; the J call may be wrong. The CDR3 has 17 amino acids. The germline V gene has CDR1 MNHNS and CDR2 SASEGT. Here the CDR3 reads CASRAMWGSGSSYEQYF. The CDR3 DNA is TGTGCCAGCAGGGCCATGTGGGGTAGCGGTAGCTCCTACGAGCAGTACTTC.

This clonotype was seen a few times. The CDR3 region is CSAPWGRQETQYF. CDR3 sequence (DNA): TGCAGTGCCCCTTGGGGGCGCCAAGAGACCCAGTACTTC. The gene calls are TRBV20-1 and TRBJ2-5, with a weak D call TRBD1 (6 bases). The CDR3 covers 13 residues. Germline CDR1 and CDR2: DFQATT and SNEGSKA (reference sequence). Trimming removed 6 bases at V and 1 base at J, with 12 bases between.